The entry that follows covers one T cell receptor (beta chain) sequence. Per the study methods: Nucleated cell number was recorded as an estimate derived from reference gene primer amplification. Assay: immunoSEQ multiplex PCR; the TCRdb copy retains only in-frame clones and omits some. V and J calls and clone size are copied from that table; D and trimming were computed from the DNA. Of about 44,000 clones in the sample, 92% were seen once. These data come from a study of blood T cell repertoires in COVID-19. Study-wide context: COVID-19 samples, acute and convalescent, were from the United States, Italy and Spain. PBMCs, B-cell-depleted T cells, or T cells were the source of the cDNA or gDNA that made up the material.

V lost 4 bases and J lost 0, with 10 bases in between. The germline V gene encodes CDR1 SGDLS and CDR2 YYNGEE. The CDR3 runs to 15 residues. The source is a human donor in a cohort sampled during active COVID-19. The chain employs TRBV9 and TRBJ2-2, with D uncertain. The sample comprised peripheral blood. The CDR3 DNA sequence: TGTGCCAGCAGCTTAAGACACGCGAACACCGGGGAGCTGTTTTTT. Protein sequence: CASSLRHANTGELFF.